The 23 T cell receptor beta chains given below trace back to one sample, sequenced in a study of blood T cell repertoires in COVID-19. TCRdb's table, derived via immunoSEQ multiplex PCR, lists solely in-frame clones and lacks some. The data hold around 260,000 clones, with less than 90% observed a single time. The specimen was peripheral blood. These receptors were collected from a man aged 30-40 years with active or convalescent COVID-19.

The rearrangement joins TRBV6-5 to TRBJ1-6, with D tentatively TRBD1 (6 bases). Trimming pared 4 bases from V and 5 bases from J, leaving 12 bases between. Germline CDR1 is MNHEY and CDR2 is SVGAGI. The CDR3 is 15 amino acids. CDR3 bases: TGTGCCAGCAGTTCGGACAGCTTTAATAATTCACCCCTCCACTTT. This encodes CASSSDSFNNSPLHF.

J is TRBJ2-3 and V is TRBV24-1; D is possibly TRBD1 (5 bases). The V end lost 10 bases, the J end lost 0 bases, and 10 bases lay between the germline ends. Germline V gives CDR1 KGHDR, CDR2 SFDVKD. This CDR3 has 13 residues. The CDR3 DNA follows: TGTGCCACTTCCAGGGATAGCACAGATACGCAGTATTTT. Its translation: CATSRDSTDTQYF.

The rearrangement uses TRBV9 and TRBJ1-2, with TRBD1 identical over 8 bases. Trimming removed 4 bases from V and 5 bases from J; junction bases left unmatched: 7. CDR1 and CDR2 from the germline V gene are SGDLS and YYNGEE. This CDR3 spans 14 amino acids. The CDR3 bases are TGTGCCAGCAGCACCGGACAGGGAAAGTATGGCTACACCTTC. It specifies CASSTGQGKYGYTF.

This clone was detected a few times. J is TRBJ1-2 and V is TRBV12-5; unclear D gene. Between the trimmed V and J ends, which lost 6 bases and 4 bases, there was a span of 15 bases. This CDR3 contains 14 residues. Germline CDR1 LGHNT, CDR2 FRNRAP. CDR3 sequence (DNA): TGTGCTAGTGGCCCCCGGGAGGGTAGCTATGGCTACACCTTC. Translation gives CASGPREGSYGYTF.

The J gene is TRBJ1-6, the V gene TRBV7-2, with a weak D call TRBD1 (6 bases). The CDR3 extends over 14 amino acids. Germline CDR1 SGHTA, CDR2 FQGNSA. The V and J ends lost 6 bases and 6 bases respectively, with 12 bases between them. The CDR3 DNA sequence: TGTGCCAGCAGTCTCGGACAGCCTAATTCACCCCTCCACTTT. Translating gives CASSLGQPNSPLHF.

The CDR3 region has the DNA TGTGCCTGGAGTGGGACAGGGTGGGGTTCACCCCTCCACTTT. This translates into CAWSGTGWGSPLHF. This chain links TRBV30 with TRBJ1-6; 8 bases fit TRBD1. This CDR3 is 14 amino acids long. The V and J ends lost 1 base and 9 bases, in that order; junction bases with no gene match: 5. Germline V gene data show CDR1 as GTSNPN and CDR2 as SVGIG (reference sequence).

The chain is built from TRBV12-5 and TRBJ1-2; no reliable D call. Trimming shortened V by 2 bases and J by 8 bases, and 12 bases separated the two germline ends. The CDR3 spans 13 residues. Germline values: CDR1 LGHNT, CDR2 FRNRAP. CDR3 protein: CASGLSRQNGYTF. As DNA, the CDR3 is TGTGCTAGTGGTTTGTCTAGGCAGAACGGCTACACCTTC.

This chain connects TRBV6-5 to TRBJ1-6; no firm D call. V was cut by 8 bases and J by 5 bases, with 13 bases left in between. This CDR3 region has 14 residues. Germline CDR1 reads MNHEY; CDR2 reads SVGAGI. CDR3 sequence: CASRRSWDNSPLHF. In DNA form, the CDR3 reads TGTGCCAGCCGGAGGTCTTGGGATAATTCACCCCTCCACTTT.

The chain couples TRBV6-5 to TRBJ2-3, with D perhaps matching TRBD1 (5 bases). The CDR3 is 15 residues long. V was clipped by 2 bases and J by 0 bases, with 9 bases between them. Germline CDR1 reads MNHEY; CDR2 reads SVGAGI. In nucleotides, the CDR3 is TGTGCCAGCAGTTACGGGGCAGACAGCACAGATACGCAGTATTTT. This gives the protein CASSYGADSTDTQYF.

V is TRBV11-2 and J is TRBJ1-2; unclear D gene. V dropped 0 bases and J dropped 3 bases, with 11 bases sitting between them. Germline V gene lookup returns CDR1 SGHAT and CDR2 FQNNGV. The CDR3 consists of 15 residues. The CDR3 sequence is CASSLDRRDDYGYTF. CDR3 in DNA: TGTGCCAGCAGCTTAGATCGGAGGGATGACTATGGCTACACCTTC. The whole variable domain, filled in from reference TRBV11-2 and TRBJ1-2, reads EAGVAQSPRYKIIEKRQSVAFWCNPISGHATLYWYQQILGQGPKLLIQFQNNGVVDDSQLPKDRFSAERLKGVDSTLKIQPAKLEDSAVYLCASSLDRRDDYGYTFGSGTRLTVV.

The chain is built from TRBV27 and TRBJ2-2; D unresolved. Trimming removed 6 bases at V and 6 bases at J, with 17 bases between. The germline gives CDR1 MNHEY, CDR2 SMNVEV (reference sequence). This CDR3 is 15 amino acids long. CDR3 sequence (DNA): TGTGCCAGCAGCCTTAATCAAGCGATCGCCGGGGAGCTGTTTTTT. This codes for CASSLNQAIAGELFF.

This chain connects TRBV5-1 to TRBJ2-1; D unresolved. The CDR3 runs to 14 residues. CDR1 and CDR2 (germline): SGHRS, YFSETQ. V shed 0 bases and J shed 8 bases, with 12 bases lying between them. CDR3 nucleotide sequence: TGCGCCAGCAGCTTGGATCTCCCTGTCGATGAGCAGTTCTTC. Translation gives CASSLDLPVDEQFF.

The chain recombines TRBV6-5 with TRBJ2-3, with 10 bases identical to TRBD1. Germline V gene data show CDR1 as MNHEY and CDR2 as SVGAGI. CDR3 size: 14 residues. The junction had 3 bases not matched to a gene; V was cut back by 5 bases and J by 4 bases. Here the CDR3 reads CASSPGQGSDTQYF. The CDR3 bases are TGTGCCAGCAGTCCGGGACAGGGGTCAGATACGCAGTATTTT.

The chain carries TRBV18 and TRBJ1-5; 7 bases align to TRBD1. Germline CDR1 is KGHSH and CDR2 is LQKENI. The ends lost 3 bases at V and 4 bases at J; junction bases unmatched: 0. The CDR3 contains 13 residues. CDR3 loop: CASSPDRNQPQHF. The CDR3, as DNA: TGTGCCAGCTCACCGGACAGGAATCAGCCCCAGCATTTT.

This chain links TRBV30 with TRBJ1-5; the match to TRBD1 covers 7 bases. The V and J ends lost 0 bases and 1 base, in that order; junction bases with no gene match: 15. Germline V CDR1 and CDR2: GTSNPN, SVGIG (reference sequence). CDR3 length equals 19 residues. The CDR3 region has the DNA TGTGCCTGGAGTGTAGGTGTATACAGGGGAGTGGGGAGCAATCAGCCCCAGCATTTT. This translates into CAWSVGVYRGVGSNQPQHF.

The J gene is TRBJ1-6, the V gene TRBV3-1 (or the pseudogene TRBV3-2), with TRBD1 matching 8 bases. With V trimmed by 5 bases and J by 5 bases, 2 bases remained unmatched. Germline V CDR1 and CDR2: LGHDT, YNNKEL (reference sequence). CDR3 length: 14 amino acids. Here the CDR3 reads CASSDRGNNSPLHF. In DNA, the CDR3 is TGTGCCAGCAGCGACAGGGGTAATAATTCACCCCTCCACTTT.

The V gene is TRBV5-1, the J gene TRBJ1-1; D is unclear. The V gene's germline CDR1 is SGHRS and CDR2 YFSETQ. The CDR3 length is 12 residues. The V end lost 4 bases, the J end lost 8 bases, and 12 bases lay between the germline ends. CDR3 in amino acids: CASSDYKTEAFF. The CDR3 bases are TGCGCCAGCAGCGACTATAAAACGGAAGCTTTCTTT.

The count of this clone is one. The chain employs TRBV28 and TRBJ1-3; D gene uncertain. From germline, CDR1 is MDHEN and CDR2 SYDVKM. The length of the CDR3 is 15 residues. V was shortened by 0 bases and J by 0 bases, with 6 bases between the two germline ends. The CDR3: CASSLWADSGNTIYF. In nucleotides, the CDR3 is TGTGCCAGCAGTTTATGGGCGGACTCTGGAAACACCATATATTTT.

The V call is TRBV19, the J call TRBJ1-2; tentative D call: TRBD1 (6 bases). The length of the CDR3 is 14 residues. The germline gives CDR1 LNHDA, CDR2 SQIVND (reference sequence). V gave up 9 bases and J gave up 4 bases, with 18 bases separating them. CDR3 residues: CASEQNRASYGYTF. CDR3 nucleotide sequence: TGTGCCAGCGAACAAAACAGGGCTAGCTATGGCTACACCTTC.

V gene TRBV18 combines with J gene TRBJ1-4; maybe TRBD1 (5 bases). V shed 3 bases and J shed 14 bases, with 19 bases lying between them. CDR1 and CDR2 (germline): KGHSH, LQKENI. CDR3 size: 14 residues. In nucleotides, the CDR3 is TGTGCCAGCTCACCGGGAGGGGCCGCGGCGTGGCTGTTTTTT. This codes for CASSPGGAAAWLFF.

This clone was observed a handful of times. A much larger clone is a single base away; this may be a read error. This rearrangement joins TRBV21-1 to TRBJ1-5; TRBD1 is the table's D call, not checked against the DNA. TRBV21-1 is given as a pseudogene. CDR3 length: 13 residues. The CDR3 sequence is CASSTGGNQPQHF. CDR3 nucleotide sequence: TGTGCCAGCAGCACAGGGGGCAATCAGCCCCAGCATTTT.

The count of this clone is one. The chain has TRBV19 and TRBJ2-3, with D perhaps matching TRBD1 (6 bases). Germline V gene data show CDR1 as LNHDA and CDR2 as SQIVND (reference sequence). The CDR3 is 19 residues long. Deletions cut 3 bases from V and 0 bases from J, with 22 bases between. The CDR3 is CASSIWIIQGHHSTDTQYF. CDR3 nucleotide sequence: TGTGCCAGTAGTATCTGGATAATCCAGGGACACCATAGCACAGATACGCAGTATTTT.

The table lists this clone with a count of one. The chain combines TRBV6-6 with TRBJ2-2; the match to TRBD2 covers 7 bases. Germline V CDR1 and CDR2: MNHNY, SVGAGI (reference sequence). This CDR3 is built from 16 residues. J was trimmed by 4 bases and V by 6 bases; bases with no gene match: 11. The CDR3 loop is CASSRDYPTVTGELFF. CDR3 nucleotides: TGTGCCAGCAGCCGGGACTACCCCACCGTCACCGGGGAGCTGTTTTTT.